The 25 T cell receptor beta chains below all came from one sample that was sequenced in a study of Graves' ophthalmopathy and Graves' hyperthyroidism. As the template, RNA transcripts were used to amplify TCR beta CDR3 regions. The authors performed first-round RT-PCR with HTBI primers and then a second-round multiplex PCR. TCRdb re-analysed the multiplex PCR reads in MiXCR, keeping a single row per CDR3 protein. The sample lists about 620,000 distinct CDR3 sequences, about 20% occurring once. The sequenced sample was peripheral blood. These receptors all stem from a woman younger than 35 with stable Graves' hyperthyroidism. Some clones in this sample may be carry-over from other donors' samples.

There are many counts of this clonotype. The gene calls are TRBV11-1 and TRBJ2-5; the D is unclear. V lost 8 bases, J lost 3 bases, and 13 bases lay in between. The germline gives CDR1 SGHAT, CDR2 FQDESV (reference sequence). The CDR3 is 13 amino acids. The CDR3 spells CASRSDGKETQYF. The CDR3 DNA is TGTGCCAGCCGTTCGGACGGAAAAGAGACCCAGTACTTC.

This clonotype occurred many times. The chain couples TRBV29-1 to TRBJ1-5, with a weak D call TRBD1 (5 bases). The V end was cut by 7 bases, the J end by 11 bases, with 15 bases between. CDR1 SQVTM and CDR2 ANQGSEA come from the germline V gene. This CDR3 has 11 amino acids. The CDR3 region is CSALRGGAQHF. The CDR3 DNA reads as TGCAGCGCCCTGAGGGGAGGAGCCCAGCATTTT.

There are many counts of this clonotype. The chain recombines TRBV6-1 with TRBJ2-5; D is unresolved. Trimming pared 3 bases from V and 1 base from J, leaving 6 bases between. Germline CDR1 and CDR2: MNHNS and SASEGT. The CDR3 has 13 residues. CDR3 coding DNA: TGTGCCAGCAGTGAGATAGCCCAAGAGACCCAGTACTTC. It translates to CASSEIAQETQYF.

Many counts were recorded for this clonotype. The gene calls are TRBV7-2 and TRBJ2-2, with D perhaps TRBD1 (5 bases). The CDR3 covers 20 residues. Germline assignment: CDR1 SGHTA and CDR2 FQGNSA. V lost 3 bases, J lost 0 bases, and 23 bases lay in between. The CDR3 DNA reads as TGTGCCAGCAGCTTTCCCTCCCCCGTTTCAGGACAAGCGAACACCGGGGAGCTGTTTTTT. Protein sequence: CASSFPSPVSGQANTGELFF.

This clonotype was seen a handful of times. V gene TRBV5-1 combines with J gene TRBJ2-3; maybe TRBD2 (5 bases). The CDR3 has 14 residues. V was cut by 3 bases and J by 3 bases, with 11 bases left in between. From germline, CDR1 is SGHRS and CDR2 YFSETQ. CDR3 region: CASSSTRTTDTQYF. The CDR3 nucleotides are TGCGCCAGCAGCTCGACACGGACTACAGATACGCAGTATTTT. Supplemented by reference TRBV5-1 and TRBJ2-3, the full variable domain reads KAGVTQTPRYLIKTRGQQVTLSCSPISGHRSVSWYQQTPGQGLQFLFEYFSETQRNKGNFPGRFSGRQFSNSRSEMNVSTLELGDSALYLCASSSTRTTDTQYFGPGTRLTVL.

CDR3 DNA sequence: TGTGCCTGGAGTGACGGACAGGAACGCTACGAGCAGTACTTC. Protein: CAWSDGQERYEQYF. V is TRBV30 and J is TRBJ2-7; 7 bases are a match to TRBD1. The V gene end was trimmed by 1 base and the J gene end by 3 bases; junction bases not matched to a gene: 6. The CDR3 runs to 14 residues. Germline-derived CDR1 and CDR2 are GTSNPN and SVGIG (reference sequence).

V and J are TRBV30 and TRBJ1-3; no definite D call. V lost 3 bases, J lost 8 bases, and 8 bases lay in between. The V gene's germline CDR1 is GTSNPN and CDR2 SVGIG (reference sequence). This CDR3 has 11 residues. Written as DNA, the CDR3 is TGTGCCTGGAGGGATTCAGACACCATATATTTT. It encodes CAWRDSDTIYF.

The rearrangement joins TRBV12-3 or TRBV12-4 to TRBJ1-2; no reliable D call. V shed 10 bases and J shed 8 bases, with 14 bases lying between them. CDR3 length equals 11 residues. The chain's CDR3 is CAISRVGGYTF. The CDR3 DNA reads TGTGCCATCAGCCGTGTTGGGGGCTACACCTTC.

A word on this clonotype: Germline is not matched at one junction end, which may reflect a read error. The rearrangement links TRBV10-3 to TRBJ1-1; D is ambiguous. There are 14 residues in the CDR3. Germline V gene lookup returns CDR1 ENHRY and CDR2 SYGVKD. CDR3 bases: TGTGCCATCAGTGACCCCCGGGAGTACACTGATGCTTTCTTT. Translation: CAISDPREYTDAFF.

This clonotype was observed many times. The chain joins TRBV20-1 to TRBJ2-7; 7 bases map to TRBD2. Trimming at V came to 1 base and at J to 5 bases, leaving 5 bases not matched to a gene. The germline V gene encodes CDR1 DFQATT and CDR2 SNEGSKA (reference sequence). CDR3 length: 13 amino acids. The CDR3, as DNA: TGCAGTGCTAGAGTTGGACTAGTAGACGAGCAGTACTTC. Protein: CSARVGLVDEQYF.

This clonotype was counted at least ten times. The chain's CDR3 is CAWAGPLSPLHF. CDR3 bases: TGTGCCTGGGCCGGACCTTTGTCACCCCTCCACTTT. This chain connects TRBV30 to TRBJ1-6; no definite D call. Germline CDR1 reads GTSNPN; CDR2 reads SVGIG (reference sequence). This CDR3 spans 12 amino acids. The ends were cut back, 5 bases at V and 10 bases at J, with 12 bases in the middle.

Concerning this clonotype itself: The junction shows a germline mismatch at one end, possibly a read error. The rearrangement uses TRBV27 and TRBJ2-2; possible D gene TRBD2, 5 bases. This CDR3 has 11 residues. Germline values: CDR1 MNHEY, CDR2 SMNVEV (reference sequence). The CDR3 region has the DNA TGTGCCAGCAGTAGTACCGGGGAGCTGTTGTTT. Its protein product is CASSSTGELLF.

This clonotype was detected ten times or more. The chain couples TRBV2 to TRBJ1-2; 7 bases align to TRBD1. The CDR3 covers 15 residues. The germline CDR1 and CDR2 sequences are SNHLY and FYNNEI. The ends lost 7 bases at V and 4 bases at J; junction bases unmatched: 12. The CDR3 spells CASNRNGQAGYGYTF. The CDR3 DNA reads TGTGCCAGCAACCGAAACGGACAGGCAGGCTATGGCTACACCTTC.

This clonotype was counted a few times. This sequence joins TRBV29-1 and TRBJ1-1; the D is unclear. The germline V gene encodes CDR1 SQVTM and CDR2 ANQGSEA. Trimming left V 4 bases short and J 11 bases short, with 11 bases between. CDR3 length equals 10 residues. CDR3 nucleotides: TGCAGCGTTGGGGTGGTGGATGCTTTCTTT. Translated, it gives CSVGVVDAFF. Full variable domain (missing parts from reference TRBV29-1 and TRBJ1-1): SAVISQKPSRDICQRGTSLTIQCQVDSQVTMMFWYRQQPGQSLTLIATANQGSEATYESGFVIDKFPISRPNLTFSTLTVSNMSPEDSSIYLCSVGVVDAFFGQGTRLTVV.

The count of this clonotype is one. J is TRBJ1-3 and V is TRBV5-1; TRBD1 aligns across 10 bases. The J segment lost 2 bases and the V segment lost 3 bases, leaving 2 bases of the junction unmatched. The CDR3 loop spans 15 amino acids. Germline V lookup: CDR1 SGHRS, CDR2 YFSETQ. DNA for the CDR3: TGCGCCAGCAGCTGGACAGGGGGACCTGGAAACACCATATATTTT. Protein: CASSWTGGPGNTIYF.

This clonotype was counted at least ten times. This sequence joins TRBV25-1 and TRBJ1-2; 9 positions agree with TRBD1. The germline V gene has CDR1 MGHDK and CDR2 SYGVNS. This CDR3 contains 14 residues. V dropped 5 bases and J dropped 7; count of bases not matched to a gene: 8. The CDR3 DNA reads TGTGCCAGCAGTAGCGGGACAGGGTTTTTTGGCTACACCTTC. This codes for CASSSGTGFFGYTF.

This clonotype was seen ten or more times. The rearrangement joins TRBV24-1 to TRBJ2-5; possible D gene TRBD1, 6 bases. This CDR3 region has 15 residues. Trimming removed 9 bases from V and 5 bases from J, with 21 bases in between. From germline, CDR1 is KGHDR and CDR2 SFDVKD. CDR3 DNA sequence: TGTGCCACCTCTGCGTTTGAGGGGGATTATGAGACCCAGTACTTC. Its translation: CATSAFEGDYETQYF.

By share of the sample, this clonotype is medium-sized. V and J are TRBV28 and TRBJ2-7; 9 bases line up with TRBD2. Germline CDR1 is MDHEN and CDR2 is SYDVKM. The CDR3 covers 14 residues. The trim removed 10 bases at V and 5 bases at J, leaving 12 bases unmatched. The CDR3 DNA sequence: TGTGCCACCACGGCGGCGGGAGGGTATAACGAGCAGTACTTC. Protein: CATTAAGGYNEQYF.

This chain's CDR3 is CAKAGENTGELFF. The CDR3, as DNA: TGTGCCAAAGCGGGAGAGAACACCGGGGAGCTGTTTTTT. The chain carries TRBV7-2 and TRBJ2-2; 8 bases are a match to TRBD2. This CDR3 spans 13 amino acids. J gave up 1 base and V 10 bases, and 2 bases lay outside the gene matches. Germline CDR1 reads SGHTA; CDR2 reads FQGNSA.

The chain carries TRBV4-1 and TRBJ2-7; 7 bases match TRBD2. Germline V lookup: CDR1 MGHRA, CDR2 YSYEKL. CDR3 length equals 16 residues. The V gene end was trimmed by 1 base and the J gene end by 2 bases; junction bases not matched to a gene: 8. Here the CDR3 reads CASSQGATSMTYEQYF. In DNA, the CDR3 is TGCGCCAGCAGCCAAGGGGCGACTAGCATGACCTACGAGCAGTACTTC.

The chain couples TRBV24-1 to TRBJ2-2, with 10 bases fitting TRBD2. The CDR3 has 20 residues. J gave up 4 bases and V 3 bases, and 16 bases lay outside the gene matches. CDR1 is KGHDR, CDR2 SFDVKD, per germline. CDR3 DNA: TGTGCCACCAGTGATGCTGGACAGCCGAGCGGGGGGGCTGGCACCGGGGAGCTGTTTTTT. This gives the protein CATSDAGQPSGGAGTGELFF.

This clonotype was recorded many times. V usage is TRBV15 and J usage is TRBJ2-2; D could derive from TRBD1 or TRBD2 (6 bases each). V was shortened by 6 bases and J by 9 bases, with 20 bases between the two germline ends. CDR3 length: 15 amino acids. Germline CDR1 and CDR2: LNHNV and YYDKDF (reference sequence). The CDR3 spells CATREGLEGGRELFF. The CDR3, as DNA: TGTGCCACCAGGGAAGGCCTGGAGGGGGGCCGGGAGCTGTTTTTT.

In its sample, this clonotype was seen a few times. J is TRBJ2-7 and V is TRBV29-1; no firm D call. The length of the CDR3 is 12 residues. Germline-derived CDR1 and CDR2 are SQVTM and ANQGSEA. V lost 4 bases to trimming and J lost 7 bases, with 14 bases between them. The CDR3 DNA follows: TGCAGCGTTGGACCCTCCACGGAAGAGCAGTACTTC. Translated: CSVGPSTEEQYF.

This clonotype showed up many times. This sequence joins TRBV4-1 and TRBJ2-7; a possible D gene is TRBD1 (6 bases). Trimming shortened V by 0 bases and J by 3 bases, and 12 bases separated the two germline ends. The CDR3 length is 15 residues. Germline loops: CDR1 MGHRA, CDR2 YSYEKL. CDR3 residues: CASSQDQGTIYEQYF. CDR3 DNA sequence: TGCGCCAGCAGCCAAGATCAGGGGACAATCTACGAGCAGTACTTC.

The chain recombines TRBV12-3 or TRBV12-4 with TRBJ2-3, with D possibly TRBD2 on 5 matching bases. This CDR3 spans 16 amino acids. V shed 1 base and J shed 2 bases, with 13 bases lying between them. The CDR3 DNA reads as TGTGCCAGCAGTTTAGTCCAAGCGGATATCACAGATACGCAGTATTTT. Its translation is CASSLVQADITDTQYF.